This T cell receptor (beta chain) was sequenced during a study of T cell repertoires in cytomegalovirus infection. Looking at the study overall: Shared public TCR beta signatures pointed to both CMV infection and a matching HLA type.

Study-wide results and limits: Cumulative public TCR beta family frequency identified CMV carriers with the relevant HLA.

Notes on this clonotype: Its antigen is still unknown.

TCRdb analysed the reads with MiXCR anew, one entry per CDR3 protein. Here the sample spans some 390,000 distinct CDR3 sequences, 18% being singletons. The germline CDR1 and CDR2 sequences are SGHTA and FQGNSA. Trimming removed 3 bases at V and 2 bases at J, with 8 bases between. The CDR3 length is 13 residues. Input material: PBMCs. This chain links TRBV7-2 with TRBJ2-7; D is possibly TRBD2 (5 bases). The TCR comes from a human donor in good health (CMV status not recorded). Some clones in this sample may be carry-over from other donors' samples. The CDR3 loop is CASSFFGAYEQYF. The CDR3 DNA sequence: TGTGCCAGCAGCTTCTTCGGGGCCTACGAGCAGTACTTC.